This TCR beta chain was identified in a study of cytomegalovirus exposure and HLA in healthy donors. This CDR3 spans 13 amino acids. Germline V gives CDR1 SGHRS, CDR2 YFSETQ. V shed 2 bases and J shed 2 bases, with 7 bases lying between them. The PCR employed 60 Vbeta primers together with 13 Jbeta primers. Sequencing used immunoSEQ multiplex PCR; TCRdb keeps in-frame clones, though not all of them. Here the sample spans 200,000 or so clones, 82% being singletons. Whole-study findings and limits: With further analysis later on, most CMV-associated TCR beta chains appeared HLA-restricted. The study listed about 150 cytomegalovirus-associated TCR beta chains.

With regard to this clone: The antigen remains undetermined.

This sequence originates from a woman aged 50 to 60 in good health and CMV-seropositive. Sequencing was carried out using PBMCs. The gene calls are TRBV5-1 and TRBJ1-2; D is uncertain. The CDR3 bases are TGCGCCAGCAGCTTTTCGGGGAACTATGGCTACACCTTC. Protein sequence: CASSFSGNYGYTF.